The 31 T cell receptor beta chains below were found in one sample sequenced in a study of T cell changes during pregnancy in multiple sclerosis (dated by TCRdb to the late 2010s). Library construction relied on the immunoSEQ multiplex PCR assay. TCRdb mirrors the immuneACCESS table, restricted to in-frame sequences. Some clones are absent from its copies; in checked studies, under half trace to an unresolved V gene, and the reason for the others is unknown. For this sample there are approximately 40,000 clones; about 85% appear just once. The ten largest clones take up around 1.2% of the sample. The material sequenced was CD4+ T cells from peripheral blood mononuclear cells, taken in the second trimester of pregnancy. The receptors were gathered from a female donor with multiple sclerosis, enrolled in a pregnancy study.

For this clone: A read error may produce the germline difference seen at one junction end. The genes are TRBV7-7 and TRBJ2-5; D possibly corresponds to TRBD2 (5 bases). This CDR3 comprises 14 residues. Germline lookup yields CDR1 SSHAT and CDR2 FNYEAQ (reference sequence). CDR3: CASSLREGQETQYF. As DNA, the CDR3 is TGTGCTAGCAGCTTACGAGAGGGTCAGGAGACCCAGTACTTC.

This clone appeared once. The J gene is TRBJ2-3, the V gene TRBV2; TRBD2 matches 9 bases. Germline V lookup: CDR1 SNHLY, CDR2 FYNNEI. This CDR3 is built from 15 residues. Trimming at V came to 5 bases and at J to 1 base, leaving 4 bases not matched to a gene. CDR3 loop: CASSPVAGGTDTQYF. For the CDR3, the DNA is TGTGCCAGCAGTCCGGTAGCGGGAGGCACAGATACGCAGTATTTT.

The chain's CDR3 is CASSIPGLGGEQYF. CDR3 nucleotide sequence: TGTGCCAGCAGCATCCCGGGACTAGGCGGGGAGCAGTACTTC. The chain couples TRBV11-2 to TRBJ2-7, with 8 bases lining up with TRBD2. Germline V gene lookup returns CDR1 SGHAT and CDR2 FQNNGV. V dropped 5 bases and J dropped 7; count of bases not matched to a gene: 10. The CDR3 extends over 14 amino acids.

The chain is built from TRBV6-5 and TRBJ2-1; TRBD2 matches 10 bases. CDR1 is MNHEY, CDR2 SVGAGI, per germline. The V segment lost 2 bases and the J segment 7 bases; nucleotides outside the gene matches: 8. The CDR3 is made up of 16 amino acids. This chain's CDR3 is CASSYEGTSVMNEQFF. Here the CDR3 DNA reads TGTGCCAGCAGTTACGAAGGGACTAGCGTCATGAATGAGCAGTTCTTC.

This clone was detected only once. This may be a read error, as it is one base from a much larger clone. J is TRBJ1-2 and V is TRBV6-5; D uncertain. The CDR3 totals 13 residues. Per germline, CDR1 MNHEY and CDR2 SVGAGI. V gave up 2 bases and J gave up 1 base, with 5 bases separating them. The CDR3 nucleotides read TGTGCCAGCAGTTACGAGGGTAACTATGGCTACACCTTC. It encodes CASSYEGNYGYTF.

This chain joins TRBV19 and TRBJ2-1; TRBD1 matches at 8 bases. In germline, CDR1 is LNHDA, CDR2 SQIVND (reference sequence). The CDR3 contains 13 residues. The junction had 7 bases not matched to a gene; V was cut back by 7 bases and J by 8 bases. The chain's CDR3 is CASKGSGGYEQFF. CDR3 sequence (DNA): TGTGCCAGTAAGGGTTCAGGGGGCTATGAGCAGTTCTTC.

The V gene is TRBV18, the J gene TRBJ2-7; TRBD1 might be the D (6 bases). The CDR3 has 15 amino acids. CDR1 is KGHSH and CDR2 is LQKENI in the germline V gene. V gave up 5 bases and J gave up 5 bases, with 19 bases separating them. CDR3 DNA: TGTGCCAGCTCAGGTGGGACACCCCCGGCGGACGAGCAGTACTTC. Its protein is CASSGGTPPADEQYF.

The rearrangement joins TRBV19 to TRBJ1-1; weak D call: TRBD1 (5 bases). Trimming shortened V by 7 bases and J by 7 bases, and 16 bases separated the two germline ends. The CDR3 contains 13 residues. The germline V gene has CDR1 LNHDA and CDR2 SQIVND (reference sequence). The CDR3 reads CASNGAIQDEAFF. The CDR3 bases are TGTGCCAGTAACGGTGCCATACAGGATGAAGCTTTCTTT.

This sequence joins TRBV7-8 and TRBJ1-2, with D possibly TRBD1 on 6 matching bases. The CDR3 consists of 14 residues. Deletions cut 2 bases from V and 4 bases from J, with 11 bases between. Per the germline V gene, CDR1 is SGHVS and CDR2 is FQNEAQ. The chain's CDR3 is CASSLSLQGYGYTF. CDR3 nucleotide sequence: TGTGCCAGCAGCTTATCGTTACAGGGCTATGGCTACACCTTC.

This sequence joins TRBV5-1 and TRBJ1-1, with 9 bases fitting TRBD1. In germline, CDR1 is SGHRS, CDR2 YFSETQ. Trimming removed 0 bases from V and 5 bases from J; junction bases left unmatched: 5. The CDR3 covers 15 residues. CDR3 loop: CASSLVSTGGTEAFF. The CDR3 DNA reads TGCGCCAGCAGCTTGGTGTCGACAGGGGGGACTGAAGCTTTCTTT.

This clone was observed a single time. V gene TRBV28 combines with J gene TRBJ2-7; D may be TRBD1 (6 bases). V gave up 6 bases and J gave up 3 bases, with 12 bases separating them. The CDR3 spans 13 residues. Germline V gene sequence: CDR1 MDHEN, CDR2 SYDVKM. The CDR3 here is CASSGPGHYEQYF. CDR3 DNA: TGTGCCAGCAGCGGTCCGGGACACTACGAGCAGTACTTC. The full variable domain, with the rest looked up from reference TRBV28 and TRBJ2-7, is DVKVTQSSRYLVKRTGEKVFLECVQDMDHENMFWYRQDPGLGLRLIYFSYDVKMKEKGDIPEGYSVSREKKERFSLILESASTNQTSMYLCASSGPGHYEQYFGPGTRLTVT.

The V call is TRBV28, the J call TRBJ1-1; D possibly corresponds to TRBD1 (5 bases). Germline assignment: CDR1 MDHEN and CDR2 SYDVKM. V was cut by 0 bases and J by 0 bases, with 8 bases left in between. This CDR3 has 15 residues. The CDR3 is CASSLWGQLNTEAFF. CDR3 nucleotides: TGTGCCAGCAGTTTATGGGGGCAGTTGAACACTGAAGCTTTCTTT.

CDR3 in DNA: TGTGCCATCAGTCCAAGTGGGAGCTCCTACGAGCAGTACTTC. This codes for CAISPSGSSYEQYF. The chain recombines TRBV10-3 with TRBJ2-7; tentatively, D is TRBD2 (5 bases). The germline V gene encodes CDR1 ENHRY and CDR2 SYGVKD. The CDR3 has 14 amino acids. Trimming took off 5 bases at V and 0 bases at J, with 11 bases between the two ends.

J is TRBJ1-5 and V is TRBV7-2; D is unresolved. This CDR3 has 13 amino acids. CDR1 is SGHTA, CDR2 FQGNSA, per germline. Deletions cut 5 bases from V and 4 bases from J, with 9 bases between. CDR3: CASSPRGNQPQHF. DNA for the CDR3: TGTGCCAGCAGCCCCCGAGGGAATCAGCCCCAGCATTTT.

V and J are TRBV14 and TRBJ1-5; 8 bases map to TRBD1. This CDR3 is 15 amino acids long. Germline V gene sequence: CDR1 SGHDN, CDR2 FVKESK. J gave up 3 bases and V 1 base, and 2 bases lay outside the gene matches. CDR3 sequence reads: CASSQGTGINQPQHF. CDR3 DNA: TGTGCCAGCAGCCAAGGGACAGGGATCAATCAGCCCCAGCATTTT.

This chain links TRBV4-1 with TRBJ2-5, with D possibly being TRBD1 (6 bases). Germline-derived CDR1 and CDR2 are MGHRA and YSYEKL. The CDR3 spans 17 residues. Trimming removed 2 bases at V and 4 bases at J, with 20 bases between. CDR3 amino acids: CASSQLRGSEERETQYF. The CDR3 DNA is TGCGCCAGCAGCCAACTTAGGGGGTCTGAGGAGAGAGAGACCCAGTACTTC.

This clone is classed as medium-sized. The V and J genes are TRBV4-3 and TRBJ2-1; D remains ambiguous. This CDR3 spans 11 amino acids. Deletions cut 1 base from V and 7 bases from J, with 2 bases between. CDR1 is LGHNA, CDR2 YSLEER, per germline. The chain's CDR3 is CASSQANEQFF. CDR3 in DNA: TGCGCCAGCAGCCAAGCTAATGAGCAGTTCTTC.

The V call is TRBV5-1, the J call TRBJ2-1; a possible D gene is TRBD2 (5 bases). The CDR3 loop spans 16 amino acids. The ends were cut back, 0 bases at V and 10 bases at J, with 20 bases in the middle. Per germline, CDR1 SGHRS and CDR2 YFSETQ. The CDR3 protein is CASSLALGLPNLEQFF. Written as DNA, the CDR3 is TGCGCCAGCAGCTTGGCTCTCGGACTGCCCAATTTAGAGCAGTTCTTC.

The chain joins TRBV18 to TRBJ2-5; D remains unclear. This CDR3 has 15 residues. Trimming shortened V by 1 base and J by 0 bases, and 9 bases separated the two germline ends. The germline CDR1 and CDR2 sequences are KGHSH and LQKENI. CDR3 bases: TGTGCCAGCTCACCACTTTCTCTGTACCAAGAGACCCAGTACTTC. Translating gives CASSPLSLYQETQYF.

The chain joins TRBV11-2 to TRBJ2-7; possible D gene TRBD2, 5 bases. The CDR3 consists of 18 residues. The V gene's germline CDR1 is SGHAT and CDR2 FQNNGV. Trimming left V 3 bases short and J 0 bases short, with 21 bases between. The DNA for the CDR3 is TGTGCCAGCAGCTTGGTCAACCGTAGACGGGGTAGCTCCTACGAGCAGTACTTC. Amino acid sequence: CASSLVNRRRGSSYEQYF.

The chain links TRBV6-6 to TRBJ1-2, with D tentatively TRBD1 (5 bases). This CDR3 has 15 residues. Germline V gene sequence: CDR1 MNHNY, CDR2 SVGAGI (reference sequence). Trimming took off 0 bases at V and 5 bases at J, with 13 bases between the two ends. CDR3 nucleotide sequence: TGTGCCAGCAGTTACTCGTCGGGGGAAAGGTATGGCTACACCTTC. Protein: CASSYSSGERYGYTF.

This chain joins TRBV5-1 and TRBJ1-1; a possible D gene is TRBD1 (5 bases). In germline, CDR1 is SGHRS, CDR2 YFSETQ. The CDR3 has 12 residues. V dropped 0 bases and J dropped 12 bases, with 12 bases sitting between them. The DNA of the CDR3 is TGCGCCAGCAGCTTGGGCTCAGGGTTGACTTTCTTT. It codes for CASSLGSGLTFF.

Here the CDR3 reads CASSVAVLGHEQFF. CDR3 nucleotide sequence: TGTGCCAGCAGCGTAGCTGTCCTGGGGCATGAGCAGTTCTTC. The chain employs TRBV9 and TRBJ2-1, with D possibly matching TRBD1 (5 bases). The germline V and J ends were trimmed by 0 bases and 8 bases, with 12 bases remaining between them. Germline CDR1 SGDLS, CDR2 YYNGEE. CDR3 length equals 14 residues.

V usage is TRBV5-1 and J usage is TRBJ2-7, with 8 bases lining up with TRBD1. V lost 0 bases to trimming and J lost 5 bases; unmatched junction nucleotides: 10. Germline V gene sequence: CDR1 SGHRS, CDR2 YFSETQ. This CDR3 is built from 16 residues. This CDR3 reads CASSLGRGQGSHEQYF. CDR3 nucleotide sequence: TGCGCCAGCAGCTTGGGGAGAGGACAGGGTTCCCACGAGCAGTACTTC.

The chain has TRBV6-6 and TRBJ2-7; D possibly corresponds to TRBD2 (6 bases). The CDR3 covers 14 residues. Germline CDR1 reads MNHNY; CDR2 reads SVGAGI (reference sequence). V lost 11 bases and J lost 3, with 20 bases in between. The CDR3 spells CACQPGTAYYEQYF. The CDR3 DNA reads TGTGCCTGCCAGCCCGGGACTGCCTACTACGAGCAGTACTTC.

The chain carries TRBV27 and TRBJ1-5; D perhaps matches TRBD1 (6 bases). Trimming cost V 5 bases and J 4 bases, with 15 bases left between them. The CDR3 totals 15 residues. Per germline, CDR1 MNHEY and CDR2 SMNVEV (reference sequence). As DNA, the CDR3 is TGTGCCAGCAGTCCCCCGGGACAATTAAATCAGCCCCAGCATTTT. It encodes CASSPPGQLNQPQHF.

This rearrangement joins TRBV4-2 to TRBJ2-1; 10 positions match TRBD2. The CDR3 consists of 14 residues. The germline CDR1 and CDR2 sequences are LGHNA and YNFKEQ. The junction had 3 bases not matched to a gene; V was cut back by 1 base and J by 9 bases. The CDR3, as DNA: TGTGCCAGCAGCCAAGGGGTAGCGGGAGGTGAGCAGTTCTTC. Its protein product is CASSQGVAGGEQFF.

The chain joins TRBV28 to TRBJ2-1, with 10 bases fitting TRBD2. The CDR3 has 15 residues. J gave up 7 bases and V 6 bases, and 9 bases lay outside the gene matches. The V gene's germline CDR1 is MDHEN and CDR2 SYDVKM. The CDR3 sequence: CASRSLAGVGNEQFF. Here the CDR3 DNA reads TGTGCCAGCAGATCCCTAGCGGGAGTGGGAAATGAGCAGTTCTTC.

This CDR3 is CASRADRGTEAFF. For the CDR3, the DNA is TGTGCCAGCAGGGCGGACAGGGGGACTGAAGCTTTCTTT. This chain connects TRBV6-1 to TRBJ1-1, with 10 bases identical to TRBD1. The CDR3 totals 13 residues. J lost 5 bases, V lost 6 bases, and 3 bases had no gene match. Germline V lookup: CDR1 MNHNS, CDR2 SASEGT.

The chain uses TRBV5-1 and TRBJ2-6; 8 positions match TRBD1. Looked up from germline, CDR1 is SGHRS and CDR2 is YFSETQ. Trimming took 0 bases from V and 0 from J; bases not matched to a gene: 8. The CDR3 covers 19 residues. The chain's CDR3 is CASSLAWRTGLSGANVLTF. CDR3 in DNA: TGCGCCAGCAGCTTGGCCTGGCGGACAGGGCTCTCTGGGGCCAACGTCCTGACTTTC.

The chain employs TRBV6-6 and TRBJ1-4; TRBD1 is a possible D gene (5 bases). Germline CDR1 reads MNHNY; CDR2 reads SVGAGI (reference sequence). V dropped 6 bases and J dropped 6 bases, with 20 bases sitting between them. The CDR3 contains 16 residues. As DNA, the CDR3 is TGTGCCAGCAGCCCTTCTAGACAGTCTTATTATGAAAAACTGTTTTTT. It is translated as CASSPSRQSYYEKLFF.